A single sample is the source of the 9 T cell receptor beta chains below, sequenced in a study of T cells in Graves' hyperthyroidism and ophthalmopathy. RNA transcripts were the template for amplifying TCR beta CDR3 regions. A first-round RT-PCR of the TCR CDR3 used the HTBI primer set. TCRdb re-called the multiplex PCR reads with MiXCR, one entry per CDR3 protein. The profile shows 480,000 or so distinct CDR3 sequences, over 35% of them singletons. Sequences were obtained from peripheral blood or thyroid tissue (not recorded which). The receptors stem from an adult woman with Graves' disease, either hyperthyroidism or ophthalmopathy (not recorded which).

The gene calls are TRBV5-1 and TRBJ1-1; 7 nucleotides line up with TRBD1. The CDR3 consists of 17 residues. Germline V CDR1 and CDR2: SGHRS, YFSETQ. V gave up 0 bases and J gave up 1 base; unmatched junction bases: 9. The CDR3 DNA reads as TGCGCCAGCAGCTTGGCCCGAGGGTGGGACAGGAACACTGAAGCTTTCTTT. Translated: CASSLARGWDRNTEAFF. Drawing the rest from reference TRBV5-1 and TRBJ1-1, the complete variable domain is KAGVTQTPRYLIKTRGQQVTLSCSPISGHRSVSWYQQTPGQGLQFLFEYFSETQRNKGNFPGRFSGRQFSNSRSEMNVSTLELGDSALYLCASSLARGWDRNTEAFFGQGTRLTVV.

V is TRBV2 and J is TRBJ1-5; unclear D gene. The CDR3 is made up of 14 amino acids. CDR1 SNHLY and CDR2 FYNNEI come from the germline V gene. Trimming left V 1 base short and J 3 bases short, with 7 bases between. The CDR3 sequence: CASSEERNNQPQHF. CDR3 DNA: TGTGCCAGCAGTGAAGAGAGGAACAATCAGCCCCAGCATTTT.

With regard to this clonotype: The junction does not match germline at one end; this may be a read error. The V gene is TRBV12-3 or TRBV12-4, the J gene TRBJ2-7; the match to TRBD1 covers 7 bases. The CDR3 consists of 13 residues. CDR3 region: CASSGQVPGELYF. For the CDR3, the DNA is TGTGCCAGCAGCGGACAGGTTCCCGGGGAGCTGTACTTC.

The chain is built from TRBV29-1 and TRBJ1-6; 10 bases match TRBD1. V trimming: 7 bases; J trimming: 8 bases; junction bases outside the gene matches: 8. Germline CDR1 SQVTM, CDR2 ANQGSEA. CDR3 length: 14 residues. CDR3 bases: TGCAGCGCCTTTGGAGGGACAGGGGATTCACCCCTCCACTTT. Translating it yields CSAFGGTGDSPLHF. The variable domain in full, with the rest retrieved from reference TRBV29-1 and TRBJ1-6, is SAVISQKPSRDICQRGTSLTIQCQVDSQVTMMFWYRQQPGQSLTLIATANQGSEATYESGFVIDKFPISRPNLTFSTLTVSNMSPEDSSIYLCSAFGGTGDSPLHFGNGTRLTVT.

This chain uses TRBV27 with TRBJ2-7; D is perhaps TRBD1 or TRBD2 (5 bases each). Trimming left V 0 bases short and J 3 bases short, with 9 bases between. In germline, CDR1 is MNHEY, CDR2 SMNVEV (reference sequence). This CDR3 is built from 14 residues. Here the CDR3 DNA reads TGTGCCAGCAGTTTATCCGGGACCAACTACGAGCAGTACTTC. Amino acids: CASSLSGTNYEQYF.

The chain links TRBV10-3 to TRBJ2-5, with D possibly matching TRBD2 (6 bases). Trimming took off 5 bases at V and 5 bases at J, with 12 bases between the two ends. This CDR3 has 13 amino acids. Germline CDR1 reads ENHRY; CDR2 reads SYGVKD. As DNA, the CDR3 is TGTGCCATCAGTCTCTACGGGAGCGAGACCCAGTACTTC. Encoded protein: CAISLYGSETQYF.

CDR3 protein: CASSRTVTSGRAGELFF. In DNA form, the CDR3 reads TGCGCCAGCAGCCGCACCGTGACTAGCGGGAGGGCCGGGGAGCTGTTTTTT. The chain combines TRBV5-1 with TRBJ2-2; 14 nucleotides line up with TRBD2. Trimming at V came to 4 bases and at J to 6 bases, leaving 8 bases not matched to a gene. This CDR3 spans 17 amino acids. Germline loops: CDR1 SGHRS, CDR2 YFSETQ.

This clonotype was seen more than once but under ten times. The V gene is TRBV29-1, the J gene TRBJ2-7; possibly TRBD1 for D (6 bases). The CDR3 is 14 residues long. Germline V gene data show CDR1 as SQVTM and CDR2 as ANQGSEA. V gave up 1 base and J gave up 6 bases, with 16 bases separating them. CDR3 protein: CSVEGDTKVLEQYF. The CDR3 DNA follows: TGCAGCGTTGAAGGGGACACAAAGGTTCTCGAGCAGTACTTC.

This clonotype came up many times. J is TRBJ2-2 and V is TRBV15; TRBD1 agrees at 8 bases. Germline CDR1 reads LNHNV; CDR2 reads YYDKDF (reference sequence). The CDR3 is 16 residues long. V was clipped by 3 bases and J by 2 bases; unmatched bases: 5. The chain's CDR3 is CATSSLTGVNTGELFF. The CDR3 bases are TGTGCCACCAGCAGTTTGACAGGGGTTAACACCGGGGAGCTGTTTTTT.